What follows are 29 T cell receptor beta chains derived from one specimen sequenced in a study of T cell responses to AZD1222 COVID-19 vaccine. Libraries were prepared by immunoSEQ multiplex PCR; TCRdb keeps only in-frame clonotypes and omits some of them. The table shows around 70,000 clones, with around nine tenths occurring only once. This sample comprised peripheral blood, obtained on day 0 of AZD1222 vaccination. The receptors here all came from an adult in good health.

This clone was counted between two and nine times. The chain couples TRBV7-2 to TRBJ2-7; weak D call: TRBD2 (6 bases). The CDR3 loop spans 13 amino acids. Trimming left V 7 bases short and J 4 bases short, with 14 bases between. Per germline, CDR1 SGHTA and CDR2 FQGNSA. The CDR3 DNA follows: TGTGCCAGCACCCTTCGGGGGTCTTACGAGCAGTACTTC. Translated: CASTLRGSYEQYF.

This clone has just a few counts. The chain has TRBV9 and TRBJ1-6, with 7 bases that match TRBD1. Germline CDR1 and CDR2: SGDLS and YYNGEE. CDR3 length: 15 amino acids. J was trimmed by 8 bases and V by 3 bases; bases with no gene match: 8. The CDR3 loop reads CASSGKGGADSPLHF. The DNA for the CDR3 is TGTGCCAGCAGCGGGAAAGGGGGCGCTGATTCACCCCTCCACTTT.

V usage is TRBV7-9 and J usage is TRBJ2-1; tentatively, D is TRBD1 (6 bases). Trimming took 7 bases from V and 12 from J, leaving 16 bases between them. Germline lookup yields CDR1 SEHNR and CDR2 FQNEAQ (reference sequence). This CDR3 comprises 12 residues. The CDR3 is CASTFPGAGQFF. The CDR3 nucleotides read TGTGCCAGCACATTCCCAGGGGCTGGGCAGTTCTTC.

The V gene is TRBV19, the J gene TRBJ2-3; 7 nucleotides align to TRBD2. V lost 8 bases, J lost 2 bases, and 7 bases stayed unmatched. The germline V gene encodes CDR1 LNHDA and CDR2 SQIVND (reference sequence). The length of the CDR3 is 14 residues. Here the CDR3 reads CASSPSGHTDTQYF. DNA of the CDR3: TGTGCCAGTTCGCCTAGCGGCCACACAGATACGCAGTATTTT.

This clone appeared a few times. One junction end disagrees with the germline gene, perhaps due to a read error. The chain joins TRBV4-2 to TRBJ2-2, with TRBD1 identical over 8 bases. This CDR3 has 16 amino acids. Germline values: CDR1 LGHNA, CDR2 YNFKEQ. DNA for the CDR3: TGTGCCAGCACCCAAGGGGATCCAGGGGGCTCCGGGGAGCTGTTTTTT. As protein: CASTQGDPGGSGELFF.

This clone was counted a few times. The chain couples TRBV6-1 to TRBJ1-2; TRBD1 matches at 7 bases. The CDR3 spans 13 residues. The ends lost 3 bases at V and 7 bases at J; junction bases unmatched: 5. Germline V lookup: CDR1 MNHNS, CDR2 SASEGT. The CDR3 sequence is CASSDPQGPGYTF. The DNA for the CDR3 is TGTGCCAGCAGTGACCCACAGGGGCCTGGCTACACCTTC.

The chain employs TRBV29-1 and TRBJ1-2; D is perhaps TRBD1 (5 bases). The CDR3 covers 12 residues. Germline loops: CDR1 SQVTM, CDR2 ANQGSEA. Deletions cut 4 bases from V and 7 bases from J, with 13 bases between. The CDR3 loop reads CSVVWGNVGYTF. For the CDR3, the DNA is TGCAGCGTTGTTTGGGGGAACGTTGGCTACACCTTC.

J is TRBJ1-2 and V is TRBV19, with a tentative D call TRBD1 (6 bases). V was trimmed by 6 bases and J by 5 bases, leaving 19 bases between them. In germline, CDR1 is LNHDA, CDR2 SQIVND (reference sequence). The CDR3 consists of 15 residues. The CDR3 bases are TGTGCCAGTAGACGGGATAGGGGGGCTGTTTATGGCTACACCTTC. Residues: CASRRDRGAVYGYTF.

CDR3: CASSQGLAGVLSTDTQYF. The CDR3 bases are TGCGCCAGCAGCCAAGGACTAGCGGGAGTGCTTAGCACAGATACGCAGTATTTT. The chain joins TRBV4-1 to TRBJ2-3; 12 nucleotides align to TRBD2. CDR3 length equals 18 residues. V dropped 1 base and J dropped 0; count of bases not matched to a gene: 5. Germline lookup yields CDR1 MGHRA and CDR2 YSYEKL.

The chain has TRBV24-1 and TRBJ1-2; D call uncertain. Trimming took off 5 bases at V and 0 bases at J, with 3 bases between the two ends. CDR1 and CDR2 from the germline V gene are KGHDR and SFDVKD. The CDR3 is made up of 12 amino acids. This CDR3 reads CATSGTNYGYTF. CDR3 DNA sequence: TGTGCCACCAGTGGCACTAACTATGGCTACACCTTC.

V and J are TRBV15 and TRBJ2-4, with 8 nucleotides matching TRBD1. The trim removed 1 base at V and 2 bases at J, leaving 16 bases unmatched. The CDR3 length is 20 residues. Germline loops: CDR1 LNHNV, CDR2 YYDKDF (reference sequence). The CDR3 spells CATSRARTGTENVSKNIQYF. In nucleotides, the CDR3 is TGTGCCACCAGCAGAGCAAGGACAGGGACCGAGAACGTCTCCAAAAACATTCAGTACTTC.

This clone was detected only a few times. The CDR3 spells CASSPPYNIQYF. CDR3 DNA: TGTGCCAGCAGCCCCCCTTATAACATTCAGTACTTC. The chain combines TRBV7-9 with TRBJ2-4; D not resolved. Germline V gene data show CDR1 as SEHNR and CDR2 as FQNEAQ (reference sequence). The CDR3 is made up of 12 amino acids. Trimming took 5 bases from V and 7 from J, leaving 9 bases between them.

This clone occurred once. The rearrangement joins TRBV6-4 to TRBJ2-1; D is tentatively TRBD1 or TRBD2 (5 bases each). Germline CDR1 is MRHNA and CDR2 is SNTAGT. The CDR3 is made up of 13 amino acids. V was shortened by 5 bases and J by 4 bases, with 9 bases between the two germline ends. Here the CDR3 reads CASSMGTYNEQFF. The CDR3 coding sequence is TGTGCCAGCAGTATGGGGACGTACAATGAGCAGTTCTTC.

This chain joins TRBV30 and TRBJ1-1; D unresolved. The germline V gene encodes CDR1 GTSNPN and CDR2 SVGIG (reference sequence). This CDR3 is 12 amino acids long. V lost 2 bases, J lost 2 bases, and 6 bases lay in between. This chain's CDR3 is CAWSLRNTEAFF. The CDR3 bases are TGTGCCTGGAGTCTCCGAAACACTGAAGCTTTCTTT. Full variable domain (missing parts from reference TRBV30 and TRBJ1-1): SQTIHQWPATLVQPVGSPLSLECTVEGTSNPNLYWYRQAAGRGLQLLFYSVGIGQISSEVPQNLSASRPQDRQFILSSKKLLLSDSGFYLCAWSLRNTEAFFGQGTRLTVV.

The gene calls are TRBV6-5 and TRBJ1-5, with 10 bases lining up with TRBD1. The J segment lost 6 bases and the V segment lost 7 bases, leaving 9 bases of the junction unmatched. Germline CDR1 MNHEY, CDR2 SVGAGI. CDR3 length: 15 amino acids. The CDR3 here is CASTWTDRGFQPQHF. The CDR3 DNA reads TGTGCCAGCACTTGGACGGACAGGGGGTTTCAGCCCCAGCATTTT.

This clone came up a few times. This chain links TRBV27 with TRBJ2-2, with 7 bases that match TRBD2. The V and J ends lost 2 bases and 0 bases, in that order; junction bases with no gene match: 21. This CDR3 has 22 residues. Germline assignment: CDR1 MNHEY and CDR2 SMNVEV (reference sequence). The CDR3: CASSLPPQLWRGRFSNTGELFF. DNA of the CDR3: TGTGCCAGCAGTTTACCACCCCAACTCTGGCGGGGGAGATTCTCGAACACCGGGGAGCTGTTTTTT.

The chain combines TRBV7-2 with TRBJ2-3; 8 bases are shared with TRBD1. The CDR3 is 19 amino acids. J gave up 1 base and V 2 bases, and 14 bases lay outside the gene matches. Germline V lookup: CDR1 SGHTA, CDR2 FQGNSA. The CDR3 DNA reads as TGTGCCAGCAGCTTATTCGGGGACAGGTCCAACGTGGGCACAGATACGCAGTATTTT. This encodes CASSLFGDRSNVGTDTQYF. Complete variable domain (other parts from reference TRBV7-2 and TRBJ2-3): GAGVSQSPSNKVTEKGKDVELRCDPISGHTALYWYRQSLGQGLEFLIYFQGNSAPDKSGLPSDRFSAERTGGSVSTLTIQRTQQEDSAVYLCASSLFGDRSNVGTDTQYFGPGTRLTVL.

This clone was observed once. The chain uses TRBV11-2 and TRBJ2-1; 13 bases align to TRBD2. J lost 9 bases, V lost 7 bases, and 15 bases had no gene match. CDR3 size: 17 residues. The germline V gene encodes CDR1 SGHAT and CDR2 FQNNGV. The CDR3: CASTSPTLAGGPGEQFF. The CDR3 nucleotides are TGTGCCAGCACTTCCCCCACACTAGCGGGAGGGCCAGGTGAGCAGTTCTTC.

This chain links TRBV9 with TRBJ2-1, with D possibly being TRBD1 (6 bases). This CDR3 comprises 15 residues. From germline, CDR1 is SGDLS and CDR2 YYNGEE. Trimming pared 1 base from V and 5 bases from J, leaving 13 bases between. The CDR3 DNA reads TGTGCCAGCAGCGTAAAATGGACAGTCAACAATGAGCAGTTCTTC. This sequence encodes CASSVKWTVNNEQFF.

The gene calls are TRBV20-1 and TRBJ2-1, with D uncertain. V was trimmed by 3 bases and J by 2 bases, leaving 14 bases between them. The CDR3 contains 15 residues. Looked up from germline, CDR1 is DFQATT and CDR2 is SNEGSKA (reference sequence). The CDR3 DNA follows: TGCAGTGCTAGTTTTGCCCGGAAGGCCTACAATGAGCAGTTCTTC. This gives the protein CSASFARKAYNEQFF.

The chain links TRBV30 to TRBJ1-4; 10 nucleotides agree with TRBD1. The V segment lost 2 bases and the J segment 8 bases; nucleotides outside the gene matches: 8. The CDR3 length is 15 residues. CDR1 GTSNPN and CDR2 SVGIG come from the germline V gene (reference sequence). The CDR3: CAWSPPTGGREKLFF. As DNA, the CDR3 is TGTGCCTGGAGTCCTCCGACAGGGGGCAGGGAAAAACTGTTTTTT.

The rearrangement links TRBV14 to TRBJ2-7; D call uncertain. V was shortened by 0 bases and J by 1 base, with 7 bases between the two germline ends. Germline-derived CDR1 and CDR2 are SGHDN and FVKESK. This CDR3 contains 14 residues. The CDR3 here is CASSQETFSYEQYF. The CDR3 nucleotides read TGTGCCAGCAGCCAAGAAACATTTTCCTACGAGCAGTACTTC.

This clone was picked up one time. The genes are TRBV7-3 and TRBJ2-1; 8 nucleotides agree with TRBD2. The V gene end was trimmed by 1 base and the J gene end by 3 bases; junction bases not matched to a gene: 5. Germline V lookup: CDR1 SGHTA, CDR2 FQGTGA. This CDR3 is 16 amino acids long. The CDR3 nucleotides are TGTGCCAGCAGCTTAATCGCGGGAGGATACTACAATGAGCAGTTCTTC. Protein sequence: CASSLIAGGYYNEQFF.

V and J are TRBV4-2 and TRBJ2-1, with 8 bases identical to TRBD2. V shed 0 bases and J 3 bases; nucleotides not matched to a gene: 7. Germline V gene data show CDR1 as LGHNA and CDR2 as YNFKEQ. The CDR3 is 17 residues long. This chain's CDR3 is CASSQDGQRELYNEQFF. Here the CDR3 DNA reads TGTGCCAGCAGCCAAGATGGGCAGCGGGAGCTCTACAATGAGCAGTTCTTC.

This chain uses TRBV28 with TRBJ1-3; D gene unclear. The CDR3 is 16 amino acids. V was cut by 6 bases and J by 0 bases, with 15 bases left in between. CDR1 is MDHEN, CDR2 SYDVKM, per germline. The CDR3 spells CASSPQTALSGNTIYF. Written as DNA, the CDR3 is TGTGCCAGCAGCCCTCAGACCGCTCTCTCTGGAAACACCATATATTTT.

The V call is TRBV9, the J call TRBJ1-1, with D unclear. Germline-derived CDR1 and CDR2 are SGDLS and YYNGEE. Trimming removed 4 bases at V and 1 base at J, with 11 bases between. The CDR3 spans 14 residues. The CDR3 sequence: CASSPRQTNTEAFF. The CDR3 DNA sequence: TGTGCCAGCAGCCCCCGTCAAACGAACACTGAAGCTTTCTTT.

CDR3 DNA: TGCAGCTCACGGACAGGGCTGGACGAGCAGTACTTC. It encodes CSSRTGLDEQYF. The J gene is TRBJ2-7, the V gene TRBV29-1; TRBD1 aligns across 8 bases. With V trimmed by 8 bases and J by 5 bases, 8 bases remained unmatched. Germline loops: CDR1 SQVTM, CDR2 ANQGSEA. The CDR3 covers 12 residues.

This clone was picked up one time. The J gene is TRBJ1-6, the V gene TRBV30; D is unclear. The CDR3 length is 15 residues. V lost 0 bases and J lost 2, with 8 bases in between. CDR1 is GTSNPN and CDR2 is SVGIG in the germline V gene (reference sequence). CDR3 amino acids: CAWSVGRAYNSPLHF. The DNA for the CDR3 is TGTGCCTGGAGTGTAGGTCGCGCCTATAATTCACCCCTCCACTTT.

This chain joins TRBV28 and TRBJ1-2, with D uncertain. Trimming took off 3 bases at V and 5 bases at J, with 4 bases between the two ends. The germline V gene encodes CDR1 MDHEN and CDR2 SYDVKM. CDR3 length equals 11 residues. The CDR3 DNA reads as TGTGCCAGCAGTTTTCAATATGGCTACACCTTC. This sequence encodes CASSFQYGYTF.